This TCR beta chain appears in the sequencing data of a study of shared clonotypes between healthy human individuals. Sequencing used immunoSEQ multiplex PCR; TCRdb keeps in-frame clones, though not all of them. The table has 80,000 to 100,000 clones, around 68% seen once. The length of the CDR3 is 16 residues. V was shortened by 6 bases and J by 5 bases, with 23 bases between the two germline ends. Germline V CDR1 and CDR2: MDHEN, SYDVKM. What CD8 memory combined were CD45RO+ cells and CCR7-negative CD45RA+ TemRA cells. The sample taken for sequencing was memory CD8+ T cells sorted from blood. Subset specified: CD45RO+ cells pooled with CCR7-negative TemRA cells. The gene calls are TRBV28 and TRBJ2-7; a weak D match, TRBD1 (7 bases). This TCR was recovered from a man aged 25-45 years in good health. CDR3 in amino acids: CASSLAAGGTENEQYF. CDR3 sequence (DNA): TGTGCCAGCAGCTTGGCTGCCGGCGGGACAGAGAACGAGCAGTACTTC.